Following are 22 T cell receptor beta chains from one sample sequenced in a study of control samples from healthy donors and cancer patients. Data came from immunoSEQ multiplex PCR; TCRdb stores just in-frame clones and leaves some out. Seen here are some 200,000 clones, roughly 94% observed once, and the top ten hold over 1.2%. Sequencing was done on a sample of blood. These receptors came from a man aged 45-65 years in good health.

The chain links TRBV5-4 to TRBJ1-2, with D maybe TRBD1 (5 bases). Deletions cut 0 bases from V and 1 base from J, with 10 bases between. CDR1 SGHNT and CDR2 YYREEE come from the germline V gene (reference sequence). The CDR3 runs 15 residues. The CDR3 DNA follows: TGTGCCAGCAGCTTGGTAGACAGAATTAACTATGGCTACACCTTC. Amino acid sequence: CASSLVDRINYGYTF.

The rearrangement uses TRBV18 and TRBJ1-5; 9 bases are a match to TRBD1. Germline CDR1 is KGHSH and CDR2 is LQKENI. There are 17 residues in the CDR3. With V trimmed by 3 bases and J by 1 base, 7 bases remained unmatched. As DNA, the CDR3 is TGTGCCAGCTCACCCGGGACAGGGTTCAGGAGCAATCAGCCCCAGCATTTT. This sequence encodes CASSPGTGFRSNQPQHF.

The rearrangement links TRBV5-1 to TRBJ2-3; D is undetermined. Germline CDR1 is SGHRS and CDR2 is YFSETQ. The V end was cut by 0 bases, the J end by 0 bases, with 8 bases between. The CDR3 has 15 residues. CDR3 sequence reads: CASSLVAASTDTQYF. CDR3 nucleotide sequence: TGCGCCAGCAGCTTGGTGGCCGCTAGCACAGATACGCAGTATTTT.

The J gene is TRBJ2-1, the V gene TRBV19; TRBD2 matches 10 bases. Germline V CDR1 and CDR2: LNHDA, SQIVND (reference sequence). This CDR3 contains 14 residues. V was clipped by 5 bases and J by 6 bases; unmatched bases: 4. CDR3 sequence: CASSQAGGPNEQFF. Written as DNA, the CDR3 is TGTGCCAGTAGTCAAGCGGGGGGGCCCAATGAGCAGTTCTTC.

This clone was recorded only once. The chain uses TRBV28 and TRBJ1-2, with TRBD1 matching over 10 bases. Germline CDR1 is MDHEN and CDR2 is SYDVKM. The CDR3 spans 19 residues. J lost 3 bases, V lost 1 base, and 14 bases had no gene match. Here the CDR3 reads CASSLSPLTGTGDDYGYTF. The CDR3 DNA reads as TGTGCCAGCAGTTTATCCCCCTTAACCGGGACAGGGGATGACTATGGCTACACCTTC.

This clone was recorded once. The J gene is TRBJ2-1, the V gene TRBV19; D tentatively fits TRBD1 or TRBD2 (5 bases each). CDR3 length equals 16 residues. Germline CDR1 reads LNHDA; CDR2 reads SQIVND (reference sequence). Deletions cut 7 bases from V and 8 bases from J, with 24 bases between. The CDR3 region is CASKRRRGPMGDEQFF. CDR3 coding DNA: TGTGCCAGTAAAAGGAGACGGGGACCGATGGGGGATGAGCAGTTCTTC.

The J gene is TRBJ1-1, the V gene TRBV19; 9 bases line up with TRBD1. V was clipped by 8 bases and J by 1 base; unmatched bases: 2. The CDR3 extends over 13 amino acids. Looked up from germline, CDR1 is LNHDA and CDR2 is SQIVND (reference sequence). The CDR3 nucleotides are TGTGCCAGTCGGGGACAGGGGAACACTGAAGCTTTCTTT. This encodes CASRGQGNTEAFF.

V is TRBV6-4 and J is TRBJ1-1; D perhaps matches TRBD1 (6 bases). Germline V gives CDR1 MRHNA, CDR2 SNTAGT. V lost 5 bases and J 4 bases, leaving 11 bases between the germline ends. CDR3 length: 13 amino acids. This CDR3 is CASSIEGGTEAFF. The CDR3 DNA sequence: TGTGCCAGCAGTATAGAGGGGGGCACTGAAGCTTTCTTT.

CDR3 sequence: CASRPPGTSGGQVEQFF. DNA for the CDR3: TGTGCCAGCAGACCCCCCGGGACTAGCGGCGGCCAGGTTGAGCAGTTCTTC. The chain uses TRBV7-2 and TRBJ2-1, with 11 bases matching TRBD2. There are 17 residues in the CDR3. Germline values: CDR1 SGHTA, CDR2 FQGNSA. V was pared by 6 bases and J by 9 bases, with 16 bases of the junction left unmatched. Complete variable domain (other parts from reference TRBV7-2 and TRBJ2-1): GAGVSQSPSNKVTEKGKDVELRCDPISGHTALYWYRQSLGQGLEFLIYFQGNSAPDKSGLPSDRFSAERTGGSVSTLTIQRTQQEDSAVYLCASRPPGTSGGQVEQFFGPGTRLTVL.

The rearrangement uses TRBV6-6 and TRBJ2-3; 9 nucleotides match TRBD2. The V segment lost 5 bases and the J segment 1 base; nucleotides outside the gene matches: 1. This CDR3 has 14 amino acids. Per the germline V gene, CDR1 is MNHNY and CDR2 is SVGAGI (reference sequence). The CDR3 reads CASSPSGGTDTQYF. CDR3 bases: TGTGCCAGCAGTCCTAGCGGGGGCACAGATACGCAGTATTTT.

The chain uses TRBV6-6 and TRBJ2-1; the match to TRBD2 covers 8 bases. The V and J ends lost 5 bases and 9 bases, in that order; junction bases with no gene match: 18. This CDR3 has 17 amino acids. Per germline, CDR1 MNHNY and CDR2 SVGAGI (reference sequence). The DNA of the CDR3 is TGTGCCAGCAGTCGGAAAGGCTCCGGGACTAGAGGTGGTGAGCAGTTCTTC. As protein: CASSRKGSGTRGGEQFF.

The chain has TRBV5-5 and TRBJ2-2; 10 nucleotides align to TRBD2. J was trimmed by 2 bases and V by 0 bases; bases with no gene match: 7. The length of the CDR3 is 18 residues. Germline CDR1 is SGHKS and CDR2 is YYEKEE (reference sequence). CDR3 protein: CASSLGYSGGSNTGELFF. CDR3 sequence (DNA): TGTGCCAGCAGCTTGGGATATAGCGGGGGGTCTAACACCGGGGAGCTGTTTTTT.

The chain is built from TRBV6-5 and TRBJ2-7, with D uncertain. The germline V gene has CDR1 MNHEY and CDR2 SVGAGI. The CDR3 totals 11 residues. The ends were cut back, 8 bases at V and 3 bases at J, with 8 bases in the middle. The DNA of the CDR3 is TGTGCCAGCGGTACCAACTACGAGCAGTACTTC. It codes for CASGTNYEQYF.

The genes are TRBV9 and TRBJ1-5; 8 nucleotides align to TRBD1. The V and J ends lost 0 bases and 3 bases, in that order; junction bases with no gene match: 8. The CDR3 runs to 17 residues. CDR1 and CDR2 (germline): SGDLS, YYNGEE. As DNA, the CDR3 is TGTGCCAGCAGCGTAGGCCCAGGGGGCTATGTCAATCAGCCCCAGCATTTT. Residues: CASSVGPGGYVNQPQHF.

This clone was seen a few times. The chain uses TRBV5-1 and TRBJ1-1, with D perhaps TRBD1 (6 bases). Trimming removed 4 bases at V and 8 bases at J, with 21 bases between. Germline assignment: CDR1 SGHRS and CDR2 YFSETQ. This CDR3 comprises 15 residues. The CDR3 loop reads CASSITPAPQGEAFF. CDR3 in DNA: TGCGCCAGCAGCATAACCCCGGCACCCCAGGGGGAAGCTTTCTTT.

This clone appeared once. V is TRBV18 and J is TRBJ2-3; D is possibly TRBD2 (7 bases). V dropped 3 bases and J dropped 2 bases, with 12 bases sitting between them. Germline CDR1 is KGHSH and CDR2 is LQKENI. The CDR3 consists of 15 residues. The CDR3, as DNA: TGTGCCAGCTCACCCTTGGGGGGGCTCACAGATACGCAGTATTTT. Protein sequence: CASSPLGGLTDTQYF.

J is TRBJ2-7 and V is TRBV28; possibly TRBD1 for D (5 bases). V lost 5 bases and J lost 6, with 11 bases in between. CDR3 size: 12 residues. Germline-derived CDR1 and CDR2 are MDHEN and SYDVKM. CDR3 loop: CASSLRQTEQYF. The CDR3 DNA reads TGTGCCAGCAGTCTCCGACAGACCGAGCAGTACTTC.

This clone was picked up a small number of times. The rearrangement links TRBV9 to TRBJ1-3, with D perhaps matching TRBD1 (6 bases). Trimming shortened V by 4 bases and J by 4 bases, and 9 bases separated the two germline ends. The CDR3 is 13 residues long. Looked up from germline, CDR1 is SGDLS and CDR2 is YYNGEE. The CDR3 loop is CASSLGQGNTIYF. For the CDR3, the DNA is TGTGCCAGCAGCCTTGGACAGGGAAACACCATATATTTT.

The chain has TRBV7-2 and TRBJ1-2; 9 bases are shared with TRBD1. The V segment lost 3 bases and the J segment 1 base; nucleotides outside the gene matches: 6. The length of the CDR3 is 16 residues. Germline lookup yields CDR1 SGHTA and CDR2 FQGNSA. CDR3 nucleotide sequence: TGTGCCAGCAGCTTGAGACAGGGGGATATTAACTATGGCTACACCTTC. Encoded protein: CASSLRQGDINYGYTF.

The CDR3, as DNA: TGTGCCACCAGCAGAGATCTGGCAGGTTCGGGACAGCCCCAGCATTTT. This gives the protein CATSRDLAGSGQPQHF. V and J are TRBV15 and TRBJ1-5, with D hard to call. The CDR3 runs 16 residues. The V end lost 0 bases, the J end lost 7 bases, and 16 bases lay between the germline ends. CDR1 is LNHNV, CDR2 YYDKDF, per germline (reference sequence).

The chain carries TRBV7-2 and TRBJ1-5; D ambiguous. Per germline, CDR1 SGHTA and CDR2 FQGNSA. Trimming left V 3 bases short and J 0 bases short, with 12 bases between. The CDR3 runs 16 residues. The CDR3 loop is CASSFMGSDSNQPQHF. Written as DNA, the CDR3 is TGTGCCAGCAGCTTCATGGGGTCGGATAGCAATCAGCCCCAGCATTTT.

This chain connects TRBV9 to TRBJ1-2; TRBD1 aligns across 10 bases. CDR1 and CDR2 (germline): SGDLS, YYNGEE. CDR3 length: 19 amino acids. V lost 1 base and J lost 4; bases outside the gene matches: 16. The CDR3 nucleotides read TGTGCCAGCAGCGTATTACCCTCCCCTGGGACAGGGGTCGTCTATGGCTACACCTTC. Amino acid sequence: CASSVLPSPGTGVVYGYTF. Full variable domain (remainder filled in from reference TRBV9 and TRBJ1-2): DSGVTQTPKHLITATGQRVTLRCSPRSGDLSVYWYQQSLDQGLQFLIQYYNGEERAKGNILERFSAQQFPDLHSELNLSSLELGDSALYFCASSVLPSPGTGVVYGYTFGSGTRLTVV.